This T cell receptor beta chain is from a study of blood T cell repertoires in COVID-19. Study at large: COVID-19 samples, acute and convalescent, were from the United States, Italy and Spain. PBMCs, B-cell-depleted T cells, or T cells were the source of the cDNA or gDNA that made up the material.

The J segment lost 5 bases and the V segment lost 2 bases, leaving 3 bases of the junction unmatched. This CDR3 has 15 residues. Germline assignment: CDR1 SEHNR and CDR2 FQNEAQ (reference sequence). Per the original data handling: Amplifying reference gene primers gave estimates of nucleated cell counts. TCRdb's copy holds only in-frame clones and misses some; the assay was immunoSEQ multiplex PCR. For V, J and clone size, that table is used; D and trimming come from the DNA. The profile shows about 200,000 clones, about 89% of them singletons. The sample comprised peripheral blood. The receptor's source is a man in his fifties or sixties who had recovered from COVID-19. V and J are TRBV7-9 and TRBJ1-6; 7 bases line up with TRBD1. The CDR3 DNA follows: TGTGCCAGCAGCTTACTACAGGGGAATAATTCACCCCTCCACTTT. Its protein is CASSLLQGNNSPLHF.